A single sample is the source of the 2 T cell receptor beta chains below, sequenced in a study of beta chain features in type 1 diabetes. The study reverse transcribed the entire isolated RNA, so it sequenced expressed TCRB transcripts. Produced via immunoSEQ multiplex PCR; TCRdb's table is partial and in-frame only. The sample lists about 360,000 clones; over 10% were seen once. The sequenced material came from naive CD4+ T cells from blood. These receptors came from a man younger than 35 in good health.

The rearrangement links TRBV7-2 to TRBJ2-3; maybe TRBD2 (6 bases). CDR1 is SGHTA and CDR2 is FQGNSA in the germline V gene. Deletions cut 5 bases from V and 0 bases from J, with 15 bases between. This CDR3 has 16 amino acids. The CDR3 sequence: CASSPRVAGSTDTQYF. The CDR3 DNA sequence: TGTGCCAGCAGCCCGCGGGTGGCGGGAAGCACAGATACGCAGTATTTT.

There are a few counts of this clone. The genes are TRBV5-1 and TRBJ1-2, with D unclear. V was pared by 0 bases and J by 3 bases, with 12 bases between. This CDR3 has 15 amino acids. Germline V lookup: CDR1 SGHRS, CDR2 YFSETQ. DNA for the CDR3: TGCGCCAGCAGCTTGGTAGAGGGATCAGACTATGGCTACACCTTC. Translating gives CASSLVEGSDYGYTF.